What follows are 2 T cell receptor beta chains derived from one specimen sequenced in a study of cytomegalovirus exposure and HLA in healthy donors (dated by TCRdb to the late 2010s). Receptor libraries were prepared by the immunoSEQ multiplex PCR assay. For the multiplex PCR, a mixture combining 60 forward primers for TCR Vbeta segments and 13 reverse primers for TCR Jbeta segments was used. TCRdb took over this immuneACCESS table, retaining in-frame rearrangements with V and J assigned. Such tables are incomplete; in checked studies, under half of the missing clones stem from an unresolved V gene, and the remainder is unexplained. The sample's table covers 55,000 to 85,000 clones. Together, the top ten hold approximately 1.6% of the sample. Material for sequencing was PBMCs. All receptors come from a woman aged 25 to 39 in good health and CMV-seronegative.

This chain connects TRBV5-6 to TRBJ1-5; D is possibly TRBD1 (5 bases). The V end was cut by 2 bases, the J end by 1 base, with 13 bases between. Germline CDR1 and CDR2: SGHDT and YYEEEE. The CDR3 consists of 16 residues. The CDR3 bases are TGTGCCAGCAGCTTCGGGGGGATCGGGAGCAATCAGCCCCAGCATTTT. This translates into CASSFGGIGSNQPQHF.

The V gene is TRBV28, the J gene TRBJ1-4, with D unresolved. The CDR3 extends over 16 amino acids. CDR1 and CDR2 (germline): MDHEN, SYDVKM. V was cut by 6 bases and J by 0 bases, with 14 bases left in between. The CDR3 DNA sequence: TGTGCCAGCAGCCTAACCCCCGGTGCAACTAATGAAAAACTGTTTTTT. Translated: CASSLTPGATNEKLFF.